Shown below are 24 T cell receptor beta chains from a single sample sequenced in a study of tissue T cells after allogeneic stem cell transplantation. Some clones are missing from TCRdb's copy, which holds only in-frame ones; the method was immunoSEQ multiplex PCR. This sample yields under 50,000 clones, of which roughly 92% are seen a single time; roughly 3.8% belongs to the top ten. The input for sequencing was blood, taken before transplantation. These receptors all come from a woman aged 40 to 75 who later had graft-versus-host disease after an allogeneic stem cell transplant.

The V and J genes are TRBV7-9 and TRBJ1-1; D remains unclear. From germline, CDR1 is SEHNR and CDR2 FQNEAQ (reference sequence). V lost 5 bases and J lost 1, with 8 bases in between. This CDR3 is 13 amino acids long. The CDR3 nucleotides read TGTGCCAGCAGCCCCCTACAGAACACTGAAGCTTTCTTT. Amino acids: CASSPLQNTEAFF.

The rearrangement uses TRBV7-2 and TRBJ2-7, with a weak D call TRBD2 (6 bases). CDR1 and CDR2 (germline): SGHTA, FQGNSA. The CDR3 length is 14 residues. Trimming pared 7 bases from V and 3 bases from J, leaving 16 bases between. The CDR3 spells CASKPGPAGYEQYF. Here the CDR3 DNA reads TGTGCCAGCAAGCCCGGCCCAGCGGGCTACGAGCAGTACTTC.

This clone turned up a few times. This chain links TRBV28 with TRBJ1-5, with a weak D call TRBD1 (6 bases). This CDR3 is built from 15 residues. V dropped 3 bases and J dropped 5 bases, with 14 bases sitting between them. Germline loops: CDR1 MDHEN, CDR2 SYDVKM. The chain's CDR3 is CASSLLSGGHQPQHF. The CDR3 nucleotides are TGTGCCAGCAGTTTGTTGTCGGGGGGGCATCAGCCCCAGCATTTT. The complete variable domain, with remaining parts taken from reference TRBV28 and TRBJ1-5, reads DVKVTQSSRYLVKRTGEKVFLECVQDMDHENMFWYRQDPGLGLRLIYFSYDVKMKEKGDIPEGYSVSREKKERFSLILESASTNQTSMYLCASSLLSGGHQPQHFGDGTRLSIL.

The chain links TRBV28 to TRBJ2-1, with D possibly being TRBD1 or TRBD2 (5 bases each). Trimming took off 7 bases at V and 0 bases at J, with 19 bases between the two ends. The CDR3 length is 17 residues. CDR1 is MDHEN, CDR2 SYDVKM, per germline. This chain's CDR3 is CASTRSGRVSSYNEQFF. In nucleotides, the CDR3 is TGTGCCAGCACCCGATCGGGGCGGGTGAGCTCCTACAATGAGCAGTTCTTC.

This chain joins TRBV9 and TRBJ2-7, with TRBD2 identical over 8 bases. Germline-derived CDR1 and CDR2 are SGDLS and YYNGEE. The length of the CDR3 is 19 residues. The J segment lost 2 bases and the V segment lost 4 bases, leaving 20 bases of the junction unmatched. The CDR3 here is CASSPQAEAGGQEPYEQYF. CDR3 nucleotides: TGTGCCAGCAGCCCCCAAGCGGAGGCGGGAGGCCAGGAGCCCTACGAGCAGTACTTC. Full variable domain (rest looked up from reference TRBV9 and TRBJ2-7): DSGVTQTPKHLITATGQRVTLRCSPRSGDLSVYWYQQSLDQGLQFLIQYYNGEERAKGNILERFSAQQFPDLHSELNLSSLELGDSALYFCASSPQAEAGGQEPYEQYFGPGTRLTVT.

The chain recombines TRBV7-9 with TRBJ2-3; D is possibly TRBD1 (5 bases). Between the trimmed V and J ends, which lost 5 bases and 2 bases, there was a span of 17 bases. In germline, CDR1 is SEHNR, CDR2 FQNEAQ (reference sequence). The CDR3 has 16 amino acids. Here the CDR3 DNA reads TGTGCCAGCAGCCCCCTCAGGGAACTCATCACAGATACGCAGTATTTT. It translates to CASSPLRELITDTQYF. Variable domain in full (rest from reference TRBV7-9 and TRBJ2-3): DTGVSQNPRHKITKRGQNVTFRCDPISEHNRLYWYRQTLGQGPEFLTYFQNEAQLEKSRLLSDRFSAERPKGSFSTLEIQRTEQGDSAMYLCASSPLRELITDTQYFGPGTRLTVL.

This sequence joins TRBV18 and TRBJ1-1; D ambiguous. V was shortened by 7 bases and J by 0 bases, with 9 bases between the two germline ends. This CDR3 spans 13 amino acids. CDR1 and CDR2 (germline): KGHSH, LQKENI. CDR3 amino acids: CASCPSLNTEAFF. CDR3 nucleotides: TGTGCCAGCTGCCCCTCTTTGAACACTGAAGCTTTCTTT.

The sample holds one count of this clone. The DNA of the CDR3 is TGCAGCGTGGCGGACAGGTTTGTTCACGAGCAGTACTTC. Translation: CSVADRFVHEQYF. V usage is TRBV29-1 and J usage is TRBJ2-7, with 7 bases lining up with TRBD1. The CDR3 consists of 13 residues. Germline CDR1 is SQVTM and CDR2 is ANQGSEA. With 6 bases clipped from V and 5 bases from J, the junction kept 10 bases outside the gene matches.

The J gene is TRBJ2-1, the V gene TRBV5-1; 8 bases agree with TRBD1. V lost 1 base to trimming and J lost 7 bases; unmatched junction nucleotides: 4. Per the germline V gene, CDR1 is SGHRS and CDR2 is YFSETQ. The CDR3 loop spans 14 amino acids. Here the CDR3 reads CASSLKQGVNEQFF. Here the CDR3 DNA reads TGCGCCAGCAGCTTGAAACAGGGGGTGAATGAGCAGTTCTTC.

V and J are TRBV28 and TRBJ2-7; 8 nucleotides align to TRBD2. Germline CDR1 is MDHEN and CDR2 is SYDVKM. V lost 4 bases to trimming and J lost 5 bases; unmatched junction nucleotides: 16. The CDR3 runs 17 residues. The CDR3 DNA is TGTGCCAGCAGTTCGATTGGACGGGGGGGGTTCGTCCACGAGCAGTACTTC. It is translated as CASSSIGRGGFVHEQYF.

V gene TRBV6-6 combines with J gene TRBJ1-5; D may be TRBD1 (6 bases). Germline V gene data show CDR1 as MNHNY and CDR2 as SVGAGI (reference sequence). Deletions cut 4 bases from V and 4 bases from J, with 14 bases between. CDR3 size: 15 residues. DNA of the CDR3: TGTGCCAGCAGTTCCCCGGACAGCCCTAATCAGCCCCAGCATTTT. Protein: CASSSPDSPNQPQHF.

This rearrangement joins TRBV5-4 to TRBJ1-2; a weak D match, TRBD1 (5 bases). Germline V lookup: CDR1 SGHNT, CDR2 YYREEE (reference sequence). The CDR3 has 14 amino acids. The V end lost 1 base, the J end lost 6 bases, and 13 bases lay between the germline ends. Here the CDR3 DNA reads TGTGCCAGCAGCTTGTATTCAGGGAGGGATGGCTACACCTTC. Translation gives CASSLYSGRDGYTF.

The CDR3 sequence: CASSFAPGVNQPQHF. CDR3 nucleotide sequence: TGTGCCAGCAGTTTTGCGCCTGGGGTCAATCAGCCCCAGCATTTT. The V gene is TRBV27, the J gene TRBJ1-5; D is ambiguous. This CDR3 comprises 15 residues. The germline CDR1 and CDR2 sequences are MNHEY and SMNVEV (reference sequence). The germline V and J ends were trimmed by 3 bases and 3 bases, with 12 bases remaining between them.

The chain joins TRBV18 to TRBJ1-5; D is ambiguous. CDR3 length: 13 amino acids. Germline V lookup: CDR1 KGHSH, CDR2 LQKENI. V was cut by 3 bases and J by 1 base, with 4 bases left in between. The CDR3 is CASSPDSNQPQHF. The CDR3 DNA follows: TGTGCCAGCTCACCTGACAGCAATCAGCCCCAGCATTTT.

The chain joins TRBV29-1 to TRBJ2-1; tentative D call: TRBD2 (6 bases). CDR1 is SQVTM and CDR2 is ANQGSEA in the germline V gene. CDR3 length: 13 amino acids. V lost 5 bases, J lost 3 bases, and 11 bases lay in between. The CDR3 sequence: CSVTGLLYNEQFF. In nucleotides, the CDR3 is TGCAGCGTTACGGGACTCCTCTACAATGAGCAGTTCTTC.

The chain combines TRBV7-3 with TRBJ2-7; TRBD2 matches at 10 bases. The CDR3 is 14 residues long. CDR1 is SGHTA, CDR2 FQGTGA, per germline. Germline trimming cut 5 bases from V and 5 bases from J; bases unmatched to any gene: 6. CDR3 loop: CASSTSGANDEQYF. The DNA of the CDR3 is TGTGCCAGCAGCACTAGCGGGGCCAACGACGAGCAGTACTTC.

The chain couples TRBV6-5 to TRBJ1-2, with D perhaps TRBD1 (5 bases). CDR3 size: 16 residues. Germline V lookup: CDR1 MNHEY, CDR2 SVGAGI. Trimming took off 0 bases at V and 5 bases at J, with 16 bases between the two ends. The CDR3 sequence is CASSYSTALGVYGYTF. As DNA, the CDR3 is TGTGCCAGCAGTTACTCGACGGCCTTGGGGGTTTATGGCTACACCTTC.

This clone was recorded a few times. The V and J genes are TRBV3-1 (or the pseudogene TRBV3-2) and TRBJ2-2; D call uncertain. CDR3 length equals 13 residues. Germline lookup yields CDR1 LGHDT and CDR2 YNNKEL (reference sequence). The V and J ends lost 2 bases and 8 bases respectively, with 9 bases between them. CDR3 in amino acids: CASSQRRFGELFF. The CDR3 DNA follows: TGTGCCAGCAGCCAAAGAAGGTTTGGGGAGCTGTTTTTT.

CDR3 residues: CASSLEQGYYGYTF. CDR3 sequence (DNA): TGCGCCAGCAGCTTGGAACAGGGGTACTATGGCTACACCTTC. The rearrangement joins TRBV5-1 to TRBJ1-2, with 7 nucleotides matching TRBD1. This CDR3 is built from 14 residues. After removal of 0 bases from V and 3 bases from J, the junction contained 2 bases not matched to a gene. CDR1 and CDR2 (germline): SGHRS, YFSETQ.

The V gene is TRBV28, the J gene TRBJ1-1; TRBD1 might be the D (6 bases). The germline CDR1 and CDR2 sequences are MDHEN and SYDVKM. Trimming left V 8 bases short and J 1 base short, with 11 bases between. There are 13 residues in the CDR3. DNA for the CDR3: TGTGCCAGCCTTGGGGGGCGGAACACTGAAGCTTTCTTT. It yields the protein CASLGGRNTEAFF.

This clone was seen only once. The V and J genes are TRBV18 and TRBJ2-7; TRBD1 matches at 9 bases. Germline assignment: CDR1 KGHSH and CDR2 LQKENI. The CDR3 consists of 14 residues. The J segment lost 3 bases and the V segment lost 4 bases, leaving 4 bases of the junction unmatched. This CDR3 is CASSLPGQGYEQYF. In DNA, the CDR3 is TGTGCCAGCTCACTACCGGGACAGGGCTACGAGCAGTACTTC.

The V gene is TRBV6-5, the J gene TRBJ2-5, with TRBD1 as a possible D gene (6 bases). Trimming shortened V by 4 bases and J by 4 bases, and 13 bases separated the two germline ends. The CDR3 runs to 14 residues. The germline V gene encodes CDR1 MNHEY and CDR2 SVGAGI. This CDR3 reads CASSSNLGGETQYF. CDR3 nucleotides: TGTGCCAGCAGTTCTAACTTAGGGGGAGAGACCCAGTACTTC.

The chain combines TRBV5-8 with TRBJ1-2, with 8 bases lining up with TRBD1. This CDR3 is 15 amino acids long. The germline V gene encodes CDR1 SGHTS and CDR2 YDEGEE. Unmatched junction bases numbered 9, after V lost 4 bases and J lost 4 bases. This CDR3 reads CASSPGTGSFYGYTF. DNA for the CDR3: TGTGCCAGCAGCCCCGGGACAGGATCCTTCTATGGCTACACCTTC.

The chain joins TRBV12-3 or TRBV12-4 to TRBJ1-2; D uncertain. Trimming took off 6 bases at V and 3 bases at J, with 11 bases between the two ends. The CDR3 extends over 13 amino acids. The CDR3 region is CASSQLRDYGYTF. DNA of the CDR3: TGTGCCAGCAGCCAACTTAGGGACTATGGCTACACCTTC.